This T cell receptor (beta chain) appears in the sequencing data of a study of blood T cell repertoires in COVID-19. Study-level information: Both acute and convalescent COVID-19 samples were obtained from the United States, Italy and Spain. Sample material is recorded as cDNA or gDNA derived from T cells, B-cell-depleted T cells, or PBMCs.

The V and J ends lost 4 bases and 0 bases respectively, with 11 bases between them. The CDR3 covers 14 residues. Germline values: CDR1 SGHRS, CDR2 YFSETQ. Authors' data handling: Reference gene primer amplification gave estimated nucleated cell counts. Generated by immunoSEQ multiplex PCR, the TCRdb table keeps only in-frame clones and is missing some. Clonal size and the V and J genes are those of that table, whereas D and trimming came from the DNA. The sample yields over 200,000 clones, less than 90% seen once. The specimen sequenced was peripheral blood. The chain couples TRBV5-1 to TRBJ2-7, with D possibly matching TRBD1 (5 bases). The sequence was obtained from a man in his forties with active or convalescent COVID-19. The CDR3 here is CASSGQGISYEQYF. As DNA, the CDR3 is TGCGCCAGCAGCGGGCAGGGTATCTCCTACGAGCAGTACTTC.